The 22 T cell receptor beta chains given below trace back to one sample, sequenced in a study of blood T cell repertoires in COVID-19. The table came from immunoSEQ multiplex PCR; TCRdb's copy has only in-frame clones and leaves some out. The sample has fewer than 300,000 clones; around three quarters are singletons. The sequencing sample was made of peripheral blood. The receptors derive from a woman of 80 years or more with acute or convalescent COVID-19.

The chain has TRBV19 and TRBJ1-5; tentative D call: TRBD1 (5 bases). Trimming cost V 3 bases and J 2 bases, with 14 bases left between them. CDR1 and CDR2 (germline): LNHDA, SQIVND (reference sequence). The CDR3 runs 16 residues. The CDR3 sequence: CASSMSAGRRNQPQHF. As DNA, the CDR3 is TGTGCCAGTAGTATGTCGGCAGGGCGTCGCAATCAGCCCCAGCATTTT.

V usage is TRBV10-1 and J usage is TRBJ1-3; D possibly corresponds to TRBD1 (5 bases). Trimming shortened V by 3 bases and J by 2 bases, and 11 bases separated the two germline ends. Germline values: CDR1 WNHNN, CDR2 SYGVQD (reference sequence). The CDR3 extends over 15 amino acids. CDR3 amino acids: CASSDGSTAGNTIYF. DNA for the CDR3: TGCGCCAGCAGTGACGGTTCGACAGCTGGAAACACCATATATTTT.

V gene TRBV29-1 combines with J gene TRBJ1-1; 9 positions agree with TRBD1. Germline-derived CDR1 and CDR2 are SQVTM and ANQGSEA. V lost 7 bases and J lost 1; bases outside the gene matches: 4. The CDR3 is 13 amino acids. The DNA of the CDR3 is TGCAGCGCAGGACAGGGGCGGAACACTGAAGCTTTCTTT. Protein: CSAGQGRNTEAFF.

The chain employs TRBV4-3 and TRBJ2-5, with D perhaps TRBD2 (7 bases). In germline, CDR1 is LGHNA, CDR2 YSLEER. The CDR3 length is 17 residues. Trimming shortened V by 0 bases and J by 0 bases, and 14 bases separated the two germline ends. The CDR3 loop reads CASSQEARGRHQETQYF. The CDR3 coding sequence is TGCGCCAGCAGCCAAGAAGCGCGGGGGCGCCACCAAGAGACCCAGTACTTC.

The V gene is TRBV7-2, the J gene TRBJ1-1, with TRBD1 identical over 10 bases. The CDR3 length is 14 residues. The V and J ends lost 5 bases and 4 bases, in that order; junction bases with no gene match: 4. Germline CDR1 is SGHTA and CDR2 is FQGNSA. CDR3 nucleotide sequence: TGTGCCAGCAGCCGGACAGGGGGTCGCACTGAAGCTTTCTTT. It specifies CASSRTGGRTEAFF.

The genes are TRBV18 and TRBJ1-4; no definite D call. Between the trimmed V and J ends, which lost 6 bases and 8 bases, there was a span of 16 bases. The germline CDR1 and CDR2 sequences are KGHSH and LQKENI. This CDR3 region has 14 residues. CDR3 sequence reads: CASSPRRFGEKLFF. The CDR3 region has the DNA TGTGCCAGCTCCCCCAGGAGGTTCGGAGAAAAACTGTTTTTT.

CDR3 nucleotide sequence: TGTGCCAGTAAATCCACGGACAGGGTCACTGAAGCTTTCTTT. This translates into CASKSTDRVTEAFF. V and J are TRBV19 and TRBJ1-1; 8 nucleotides agree with TRBD1. With 7 bases clipped from V and 4 bases from J, the junction kept 8 bases outside the gene matches. The CDR3 is 14 amino acids. Germline CDR1 and CDR2: LNHDA and SQIVND (reference sequence).

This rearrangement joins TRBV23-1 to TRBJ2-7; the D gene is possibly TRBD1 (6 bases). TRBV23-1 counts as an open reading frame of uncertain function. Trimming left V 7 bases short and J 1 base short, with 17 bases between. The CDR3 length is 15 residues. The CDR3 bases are TGCGCCAGCACCCGCGGACAGAAGAAGTCCTACGAGCAGTACTTC. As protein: CASTRGQKKSYEQYF.

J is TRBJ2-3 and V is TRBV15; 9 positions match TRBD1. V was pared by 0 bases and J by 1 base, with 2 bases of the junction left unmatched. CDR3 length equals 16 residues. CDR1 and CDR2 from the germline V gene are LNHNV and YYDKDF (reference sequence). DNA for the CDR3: TGTGCCACCAGCAGAGATCGGACAGGGGGCACAGATACGCAGTATTTT. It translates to CATSRDRTGGTDTQYF.

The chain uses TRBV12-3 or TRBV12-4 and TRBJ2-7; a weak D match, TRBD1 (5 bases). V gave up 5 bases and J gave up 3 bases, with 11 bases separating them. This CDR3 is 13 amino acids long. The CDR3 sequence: CASSLTAIYEQYF. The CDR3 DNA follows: TGTGCCAGCAGTCTGACAGCCATCTACGAGCAGTACTTC.

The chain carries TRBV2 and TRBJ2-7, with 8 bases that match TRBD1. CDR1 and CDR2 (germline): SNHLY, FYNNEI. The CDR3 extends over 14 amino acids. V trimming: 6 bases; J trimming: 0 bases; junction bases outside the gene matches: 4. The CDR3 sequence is CASRSGTGSYEQYF. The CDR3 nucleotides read TGTGCCAGCAGGTCCGGGACAGGCTCCTACGAGCAGTACTTC.

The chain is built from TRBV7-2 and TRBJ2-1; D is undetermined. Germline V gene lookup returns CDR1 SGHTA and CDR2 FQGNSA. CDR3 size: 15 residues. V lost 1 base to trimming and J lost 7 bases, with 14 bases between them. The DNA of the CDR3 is TGTGCCAGCAGCTTAGTTGGCGGTCGGTGGAATGAGCAGTTCTTC. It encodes CASSLVGGRWNEQFF.

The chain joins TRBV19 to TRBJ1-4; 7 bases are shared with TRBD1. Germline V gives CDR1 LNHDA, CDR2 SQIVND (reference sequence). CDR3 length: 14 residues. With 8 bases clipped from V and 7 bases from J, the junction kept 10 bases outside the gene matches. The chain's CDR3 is CASAPGTVSEKLFF. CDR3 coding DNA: TGTGCCAGTGCCCCCGGGACAGTGAGTGAAAAACTGTTTTTT.

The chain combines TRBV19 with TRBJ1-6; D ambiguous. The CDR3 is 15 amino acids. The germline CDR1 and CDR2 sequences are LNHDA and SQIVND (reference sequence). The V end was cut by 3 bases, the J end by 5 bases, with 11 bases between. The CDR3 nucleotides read TGTGCCAGTAGTATCCGCAGGTCCCATAATTCACCCCTCCACTTT. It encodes CASSIRRSHNSPLHF.

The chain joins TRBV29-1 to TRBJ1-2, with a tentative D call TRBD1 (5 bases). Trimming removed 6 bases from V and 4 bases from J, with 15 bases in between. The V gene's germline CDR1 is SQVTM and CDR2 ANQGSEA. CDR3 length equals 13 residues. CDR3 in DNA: TGCAGCGTCCGCCGACAGCAACCCTATGGCTACACCTTC. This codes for CSVRRQQPYGYTF. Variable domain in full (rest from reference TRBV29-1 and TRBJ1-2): SAVISQKPSRDICQRGTSLTIQCQVDSQVTMMFWYRQQPGQSLTLIATANQGSEATYESGFVIDKFPISRPNLTFSTLTVSNMSPEDSSIYLCSVRRQQPYGYTFGSGTRLTVV.

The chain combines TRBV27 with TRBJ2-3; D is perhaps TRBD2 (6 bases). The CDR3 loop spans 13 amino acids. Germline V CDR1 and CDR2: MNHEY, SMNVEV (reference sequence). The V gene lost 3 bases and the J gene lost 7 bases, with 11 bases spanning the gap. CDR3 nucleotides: TGTGCCAGCAGTTTTTCCGGGGGAAATACGCAGTATTTT. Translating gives CASSFSGGNTQYF.

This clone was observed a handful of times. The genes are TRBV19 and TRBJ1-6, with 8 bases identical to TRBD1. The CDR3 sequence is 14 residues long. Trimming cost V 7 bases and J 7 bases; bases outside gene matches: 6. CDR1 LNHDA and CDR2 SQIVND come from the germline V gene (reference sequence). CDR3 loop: CASKMYRGNSPLHF. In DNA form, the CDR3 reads TGTGCCAGTAAAATGTACAGGGGGAATTCACCCCTCCACTTT.

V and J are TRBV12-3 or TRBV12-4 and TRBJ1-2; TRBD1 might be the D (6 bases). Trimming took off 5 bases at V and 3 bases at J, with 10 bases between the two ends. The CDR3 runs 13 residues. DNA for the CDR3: TGTGCCAGCAGTACAGGGACGCACTATGGCTACACCTTC. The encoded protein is CASSTGTHYGYTF.

The CDR3 nucleotides are TGTGCCAGCAGTTACTCACAGGGAGTAAATACGCAGTATTTT. It codes for CASSYSQGVNTQYF. V usage is TRBV6-5 and J usage is TRBJ2-3; D perhaps matches TRBD1 (6 bases). Trimming stripped 0 bases from V and 7 bases from J, with 11 bases between. Germline values: CDR1 MNHEY, CDR2 SVGAGI. There are 14 residues in the CDR3.

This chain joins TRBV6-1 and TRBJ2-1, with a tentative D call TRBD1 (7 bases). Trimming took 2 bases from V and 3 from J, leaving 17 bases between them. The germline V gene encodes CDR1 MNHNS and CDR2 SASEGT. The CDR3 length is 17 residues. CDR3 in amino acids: CASSEFGGQTLYNEQFF. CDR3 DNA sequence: TGTGCCAGCAGTGAATTCGGGGGACAGACCCTCTACAATGAGCAGTTCTTC.

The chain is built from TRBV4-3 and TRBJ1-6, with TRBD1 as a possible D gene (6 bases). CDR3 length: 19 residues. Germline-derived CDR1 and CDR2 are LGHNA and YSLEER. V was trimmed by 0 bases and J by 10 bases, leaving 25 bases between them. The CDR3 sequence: CASSQDIVGGRTHSSPLHF. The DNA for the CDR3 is TGCGCCAGCAGCCAAGATATAGTCGGGGGGCGAACTCACTCCTCACCCCTCCACTTT.

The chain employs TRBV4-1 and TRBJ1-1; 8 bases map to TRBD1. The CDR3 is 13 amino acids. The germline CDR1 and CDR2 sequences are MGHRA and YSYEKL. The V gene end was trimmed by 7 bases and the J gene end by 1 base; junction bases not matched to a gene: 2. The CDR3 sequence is CASNGQGNTEAFF. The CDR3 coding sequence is TGCGCCAGCAATGGACAGGGGAACACTGAAGCTTTCTTT.